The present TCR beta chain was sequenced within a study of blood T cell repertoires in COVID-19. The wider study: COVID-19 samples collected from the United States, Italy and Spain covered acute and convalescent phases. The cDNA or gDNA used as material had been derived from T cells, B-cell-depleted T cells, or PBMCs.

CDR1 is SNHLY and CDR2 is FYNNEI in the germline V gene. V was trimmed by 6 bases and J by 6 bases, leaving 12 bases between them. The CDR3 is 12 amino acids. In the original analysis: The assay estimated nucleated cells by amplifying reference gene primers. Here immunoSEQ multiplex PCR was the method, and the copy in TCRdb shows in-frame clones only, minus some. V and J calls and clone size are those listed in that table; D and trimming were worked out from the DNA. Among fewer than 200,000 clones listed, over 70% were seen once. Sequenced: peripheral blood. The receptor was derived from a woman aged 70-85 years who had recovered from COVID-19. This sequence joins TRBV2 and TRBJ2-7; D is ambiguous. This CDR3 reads CASSPVGGEQYF. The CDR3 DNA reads TGTGCCAGCAGCCCCGTCGGCGGCGAGCAGTACTTC.